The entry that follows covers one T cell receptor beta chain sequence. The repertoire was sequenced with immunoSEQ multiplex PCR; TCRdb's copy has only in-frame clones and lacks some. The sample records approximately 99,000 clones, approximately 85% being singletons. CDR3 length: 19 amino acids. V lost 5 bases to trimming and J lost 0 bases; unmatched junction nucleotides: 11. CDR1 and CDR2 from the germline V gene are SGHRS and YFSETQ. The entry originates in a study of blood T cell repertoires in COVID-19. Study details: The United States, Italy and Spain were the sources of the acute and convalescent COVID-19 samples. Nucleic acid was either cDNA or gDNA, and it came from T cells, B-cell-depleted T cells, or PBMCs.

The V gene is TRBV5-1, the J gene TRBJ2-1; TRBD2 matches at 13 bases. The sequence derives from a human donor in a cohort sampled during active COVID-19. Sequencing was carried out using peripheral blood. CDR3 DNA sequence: TGCGCCAGCAGAGGGACTAGCGGGGCCGCAATGATCTCCTACAATGAGCAGTTCTTC. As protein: CASRGTSGAAMISYNEQFF.